This TCR beta chain was recovered during a study of T-cell reconstitution after alpha-beta-depleted transplantation in children. Points from the study as a whole: About two months after transplant, alpha-beta T cells reportedly came from several hundred expanded graft clones.

In the case of this clonotype: Its specificity is unknown.

Unique molecular identifiers were used in preparing the TCRbeta library. TCRdb recomputed calls from the PCR reads with MiXCR, one row per CDR3 protein. Here the sample spans 300,000 or so distinct CDR3 sequences, 20% to 30% being singletons. The CDR3 loop spans 16 amino acids. The germline CDR1 and CDR2 sequences are MGHRA and YSYEKL. V was shortened by 3 bases and J by 0 bases, with 11 bases between the two germline ends. This receptor was taken from a male patient younger than 18 who had a stem cell transplant for acute lymphoblastic leukemia, so the T cells may come from the graft donor. The sample here was PBMCs, mostly from graft donor cells, taken 180 days after TCRalphabeta/CD19-depleted stem cell transplant. The V call is TRBV4-1, the J call TRBJ2-2; the D is unclear. CDR3 sequence reads: CASSHWARSNTGELFF. The CDR3 DNA reads TGCGCCAGCAGCCATTGGGCCCGGTCGAACACCGGGGAGCTGTTTTTT.